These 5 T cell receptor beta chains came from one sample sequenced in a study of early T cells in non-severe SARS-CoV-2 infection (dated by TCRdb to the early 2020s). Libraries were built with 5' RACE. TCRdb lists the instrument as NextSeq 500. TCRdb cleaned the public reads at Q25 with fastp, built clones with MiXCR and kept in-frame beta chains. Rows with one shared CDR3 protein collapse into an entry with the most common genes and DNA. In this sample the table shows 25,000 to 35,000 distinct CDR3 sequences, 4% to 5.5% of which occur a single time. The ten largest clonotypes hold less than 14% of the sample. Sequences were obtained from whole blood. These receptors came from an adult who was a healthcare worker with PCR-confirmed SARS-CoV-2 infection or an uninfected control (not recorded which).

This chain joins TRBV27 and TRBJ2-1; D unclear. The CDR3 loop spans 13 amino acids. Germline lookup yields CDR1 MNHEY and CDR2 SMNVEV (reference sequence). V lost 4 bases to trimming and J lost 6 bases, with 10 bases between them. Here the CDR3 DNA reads TGTGCCAGCAGTTATCTAGGAAGCAATGAGCAGTTCTTC. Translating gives CASSYLGSNEQFF.

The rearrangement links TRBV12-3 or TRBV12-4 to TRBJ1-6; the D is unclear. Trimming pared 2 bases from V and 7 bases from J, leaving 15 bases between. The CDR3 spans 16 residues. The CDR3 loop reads CASSLRRFGLNSPLHF. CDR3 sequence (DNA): TGTGCCAGCAGTTTACGAAGGTTTGGCTTGAATTCACCCCTCCACTTT.

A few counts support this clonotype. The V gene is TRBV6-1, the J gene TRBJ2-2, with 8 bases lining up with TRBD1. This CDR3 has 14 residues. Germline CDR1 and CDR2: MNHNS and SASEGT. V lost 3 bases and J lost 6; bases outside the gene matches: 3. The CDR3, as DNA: TGTGCCAGCAGTGACAGGGGGCCGGCCGGGGAGCTGTTTTTT. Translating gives CASSDRGPAGELFF.

The CDR3: CASSRGLNPGELFF. As DNA, the CDR3 is TGTGCCAGCAGCCGGGGACTCAACCCGGGGGAGCTGTTTTTT. The chain joins TRBV3-1 to TRBJ2-2, with D perhaps matching TRBD2 (6 bases). The CDR3 loop spans 14 amino acids. Germline V gene lookup returns CDR1 LGHDT and CDR2 YNNKEL (reference sequence). The V end lost 4 bases, the J end lost 8 bases, and 14 bases lay between the germline ends.

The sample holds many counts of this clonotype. Here the CDR3 DNA reads TGTGCCAGCAGCTTGACGAAGATACAAGAGACCCAGTACTTC. Amino acids: CASSLTKIQETQYF. The chain uses TRBV5-4 and TRBJ2-5; no definite D call. Germline assignment: CDR1 SGHNT and CDR2 YYREEE (reference sequence). V was trimmed by 1 base and J by 2 bases, leaving 9 bases between them. The CDR3 length is 14 residues.